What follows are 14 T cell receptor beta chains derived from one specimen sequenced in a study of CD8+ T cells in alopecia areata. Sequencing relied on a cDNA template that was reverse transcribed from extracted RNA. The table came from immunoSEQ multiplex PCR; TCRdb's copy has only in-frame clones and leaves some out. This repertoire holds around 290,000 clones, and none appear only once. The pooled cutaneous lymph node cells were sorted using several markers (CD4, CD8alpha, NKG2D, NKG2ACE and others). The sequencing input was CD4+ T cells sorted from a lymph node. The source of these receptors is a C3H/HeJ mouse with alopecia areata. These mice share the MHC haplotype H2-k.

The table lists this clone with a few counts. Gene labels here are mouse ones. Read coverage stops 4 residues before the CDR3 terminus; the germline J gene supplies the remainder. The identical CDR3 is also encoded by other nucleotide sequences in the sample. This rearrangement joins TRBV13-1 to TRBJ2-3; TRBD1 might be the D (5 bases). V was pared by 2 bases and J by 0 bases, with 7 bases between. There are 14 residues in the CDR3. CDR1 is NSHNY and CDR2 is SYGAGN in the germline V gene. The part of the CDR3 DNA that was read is TGTGCCAGCAGTGAGACAGCTAGTGCAGAA. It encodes CASSETASAE. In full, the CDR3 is CASSETASAETLYF.

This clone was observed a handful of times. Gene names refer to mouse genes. The CDR3 loop reads CASSEHGGVAEQFF. The CDR3 DNA, read in part, is TGTGCCAGCAGTGAACACGGGGGGGTTGCT. This chain links TRBV13-3 with TRBJ2-1, with 7 nucleotides matching TRBD2. The CDR3 end falls 4 residues outside the read, so it is completed with the germline J gene. Germline V gene lookup returns CDR1 NNHDY and CDR2 SYVADS. The CDR3 covers 14 residues. V lost 2 bases, J lost 6 bases, and 5 bases stayed unmatched.

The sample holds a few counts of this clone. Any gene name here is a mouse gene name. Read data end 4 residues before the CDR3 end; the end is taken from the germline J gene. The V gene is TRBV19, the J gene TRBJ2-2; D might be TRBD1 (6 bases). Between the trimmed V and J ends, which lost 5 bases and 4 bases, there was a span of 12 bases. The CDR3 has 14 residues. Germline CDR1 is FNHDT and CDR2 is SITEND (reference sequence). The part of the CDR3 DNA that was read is TGTGCCAGCAGGTACAGGGAGGGCACCGGG. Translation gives CASRYREGTG. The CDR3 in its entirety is CASRYREGTGQLYF. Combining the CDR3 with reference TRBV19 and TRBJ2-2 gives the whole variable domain GGIITQTPKFLIGQEGQKLTLKCQQNFNHDTMYWYRQDSGKGLRLIYYSITENDLQKGDLSEGYDASREKKSSFSLTVTSAQKNEMAVFLCASRYREGTGQLYFGEGSKLTVL.

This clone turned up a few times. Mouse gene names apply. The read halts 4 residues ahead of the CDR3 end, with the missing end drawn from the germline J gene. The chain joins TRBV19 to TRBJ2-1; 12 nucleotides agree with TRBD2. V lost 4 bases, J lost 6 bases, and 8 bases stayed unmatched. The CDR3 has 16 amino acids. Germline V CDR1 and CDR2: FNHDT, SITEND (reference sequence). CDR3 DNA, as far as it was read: TGTGCCAGCAGTCAAACCGGGACTGGGGGGATTGCT. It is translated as CASSQTGTGGIA. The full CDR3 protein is CASSQTGTGGIAEQFF.

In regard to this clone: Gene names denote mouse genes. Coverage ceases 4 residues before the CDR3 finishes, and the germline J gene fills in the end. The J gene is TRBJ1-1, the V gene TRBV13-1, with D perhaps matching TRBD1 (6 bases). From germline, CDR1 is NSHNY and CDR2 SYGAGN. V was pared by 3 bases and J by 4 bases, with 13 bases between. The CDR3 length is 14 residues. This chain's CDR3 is CASSADRFGTEVFF. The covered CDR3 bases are TGTGCCAGCAGTGCTGACAGGTTTGGCACA.

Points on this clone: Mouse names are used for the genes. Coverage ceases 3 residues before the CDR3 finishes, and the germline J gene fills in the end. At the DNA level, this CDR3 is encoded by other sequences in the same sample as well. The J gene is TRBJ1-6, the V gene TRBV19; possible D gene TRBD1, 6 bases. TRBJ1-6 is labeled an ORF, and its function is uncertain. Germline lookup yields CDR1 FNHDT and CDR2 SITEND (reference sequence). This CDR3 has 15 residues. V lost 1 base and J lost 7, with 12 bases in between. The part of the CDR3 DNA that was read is TGTGCCAGCAGTATACAGGGGCGCGGGAATTCGCCC. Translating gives CASSIQGRGNSP. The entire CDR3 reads CASSIQGRGNSPLYF.

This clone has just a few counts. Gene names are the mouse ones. CDR3 DNA, as far as it was read: TGCACCTGCAGTGCAGATCAGGGACAGGCTAGTGCAGAA. Translating gives CTCSADQGQASAE. The complete CDR3 sequence is CTCSADQGQASAETLYF. This chain joins TRBV1 and TRBJ2-3; 8 bases fit TRBD1. The read gets to within 4 residues of the CDR3 end, and the germline J gene fills in the rest. Germline V gene lookup returns CDR1 NSQYPW and CDR2 LRSPGD (reference sequence). This CDR3 has 17 residues. The V and J ends lost 0 bases and 0 bases, in that order; junction bases with no gene match: 5.

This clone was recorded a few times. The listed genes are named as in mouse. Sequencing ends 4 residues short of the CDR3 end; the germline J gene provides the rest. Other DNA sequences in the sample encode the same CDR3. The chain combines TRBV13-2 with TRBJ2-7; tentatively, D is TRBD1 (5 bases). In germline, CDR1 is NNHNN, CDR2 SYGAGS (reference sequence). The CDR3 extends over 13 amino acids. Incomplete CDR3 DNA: TGTGCCAGCGGTGATGCAGGGTCGTAT. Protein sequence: CASGDAGSY. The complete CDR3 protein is CASGDAGSYEQYF.

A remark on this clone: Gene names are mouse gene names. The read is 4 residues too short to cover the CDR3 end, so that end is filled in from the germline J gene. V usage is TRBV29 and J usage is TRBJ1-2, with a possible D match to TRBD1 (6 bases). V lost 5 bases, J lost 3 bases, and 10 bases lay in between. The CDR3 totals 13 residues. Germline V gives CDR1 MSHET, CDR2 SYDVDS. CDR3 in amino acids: CASSPSGDSDYTF. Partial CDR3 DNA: TGTGCTAGCAGTCCTTCAGGGGACTCC.

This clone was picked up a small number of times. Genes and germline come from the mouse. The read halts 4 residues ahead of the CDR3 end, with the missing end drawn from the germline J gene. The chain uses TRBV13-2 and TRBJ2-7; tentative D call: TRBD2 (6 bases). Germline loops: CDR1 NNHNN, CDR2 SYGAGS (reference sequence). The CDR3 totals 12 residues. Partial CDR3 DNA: TGTGCCAGCGCCAAGACTGGTTAT. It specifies CASAKTGY. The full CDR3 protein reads CASAKTGYEQYF.

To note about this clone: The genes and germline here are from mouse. The CDR3: CASSRDRGNNSPLYF. The CDR3 DNA, read in part, is TGTGCCAGCAGCCGGGACAGGGGGAATAATTCGCCC. The V gene is TRBV13-3, the J gene TRBJ1-6, with 11 bases identical to TRBD1. Coverage ceases 3 residues before the CDR3 finishes, and the germline J gene fills in the end. TRBJ1-6 is designated an ORF whose function remains uncertain. This CDR3 is built from 15 residues. The germline CDR1 and CDR2 sequences are NNHDY and SYVADS. The junction had 3 bases not matched to a gene; V was cut back by 5 bases and J by 5 bases.

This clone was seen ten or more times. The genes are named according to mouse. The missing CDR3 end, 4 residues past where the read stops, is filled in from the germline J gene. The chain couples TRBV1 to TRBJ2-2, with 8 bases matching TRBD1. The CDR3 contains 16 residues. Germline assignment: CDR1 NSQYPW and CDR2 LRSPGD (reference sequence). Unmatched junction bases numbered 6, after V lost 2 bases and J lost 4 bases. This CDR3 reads CTCSASQGALTGQLYF. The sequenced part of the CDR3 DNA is TGCACCTGCAGTGCAAGTCAGGGGGCGCTCACCGGG.

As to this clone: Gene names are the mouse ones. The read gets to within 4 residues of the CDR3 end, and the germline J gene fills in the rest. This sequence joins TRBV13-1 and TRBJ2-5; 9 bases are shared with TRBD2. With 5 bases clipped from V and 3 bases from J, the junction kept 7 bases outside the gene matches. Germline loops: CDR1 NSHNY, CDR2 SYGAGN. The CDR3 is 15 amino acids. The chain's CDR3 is CASRSGLGGQDTQYF. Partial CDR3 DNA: TGTGCCAGCAGGTCAGGGCTGGGGGGGCAAGAC.

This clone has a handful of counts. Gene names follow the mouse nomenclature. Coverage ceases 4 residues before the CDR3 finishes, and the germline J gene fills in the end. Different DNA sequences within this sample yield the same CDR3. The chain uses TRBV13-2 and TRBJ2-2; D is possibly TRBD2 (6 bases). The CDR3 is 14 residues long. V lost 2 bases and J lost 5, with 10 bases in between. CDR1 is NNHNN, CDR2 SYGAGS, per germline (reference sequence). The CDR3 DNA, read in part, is TGTGCCAGCGGTGACTGGGGAGATACCGGG. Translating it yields CASGDWGDTG. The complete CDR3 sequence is CASGDWGDTGQLYF.